This TCR beta chain was identified in a study of spatial heterogeneity in lung cancer. This clonotype occurred many times. The CDR3 length is 19 residues. Germline lookup yields CDR1 SNHLY and CDR2 FYNNEI. Trimming removed 7 bases at V and 5 bases at J, with 29 bases between. This sample's time point: sample taken at primary tumor resection. Whole RNA came from tumor, nontumor lung or frozen PBMC and was sequenced without being sorted. There were 75 or so donors, all of them untreated patients with early-stage non-small cell lung cancer. On each TCR cDNA molecule, a unique molecular identifier was present. TCRdb fed the 5' RACE reads into MiXCR, producing one record per CDR3 protein. The data show some 8,000 distinct CDR3 sequences, around 5% seen once.

Sequences were derived from PBMCs, sampled at surgery. The TCR originated in a male donor with early-stage non-small cell lung cancer. The chain employs TRBV2 and TRBJ2-2; possible D gene TRBD1, 6 bases. This CDR3 reads CASTLLGKGVPRGTGELFF. The CDR3 DNA sequence: TGTGCCAGCACCTTACTCGGGAAGGGGGTTCCTCGAGGAACCGGGGAGCTGTTTTTT.